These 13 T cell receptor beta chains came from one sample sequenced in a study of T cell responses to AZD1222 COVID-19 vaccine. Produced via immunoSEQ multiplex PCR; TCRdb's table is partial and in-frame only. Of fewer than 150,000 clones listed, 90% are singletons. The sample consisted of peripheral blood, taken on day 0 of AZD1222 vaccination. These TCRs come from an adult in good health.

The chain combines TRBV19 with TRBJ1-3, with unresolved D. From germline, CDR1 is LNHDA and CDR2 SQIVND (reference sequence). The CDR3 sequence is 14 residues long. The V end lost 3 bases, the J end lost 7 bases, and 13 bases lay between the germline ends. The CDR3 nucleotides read TGTGCCAGTAGTATCCTCTCTGTCGGGAACACCATATATTTT. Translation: CASSILSVGNTIYF.

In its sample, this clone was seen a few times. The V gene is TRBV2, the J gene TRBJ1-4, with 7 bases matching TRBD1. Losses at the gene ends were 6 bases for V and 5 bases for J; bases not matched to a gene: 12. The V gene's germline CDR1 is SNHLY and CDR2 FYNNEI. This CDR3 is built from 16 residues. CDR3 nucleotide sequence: TGTGCCAGCAGGGTACGAACCGGGACAGTAAATGAAAAACTGTTTTTT. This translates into CASRVRTGTVNEKLFF. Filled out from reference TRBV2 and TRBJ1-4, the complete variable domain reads EPEVTQTPSHQVTQMGQEVILRCVPISNHLYFYWYRQILGQKVEFLVSFYNNEISEKSEIFDDQFSVERPDGSNFTLKIRSTKLEDSAMYFCASRVRTGTVNEKLFFGSGTQLSVL.

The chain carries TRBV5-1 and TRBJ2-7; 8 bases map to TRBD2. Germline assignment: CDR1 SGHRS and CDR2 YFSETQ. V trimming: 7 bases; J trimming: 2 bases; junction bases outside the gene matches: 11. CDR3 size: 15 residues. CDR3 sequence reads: CASRPGGGETYEQYF. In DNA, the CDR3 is TGCGCCAGCCGGCCCGGGGGGGGCGAGACCTACGAGCAGTACTTC.

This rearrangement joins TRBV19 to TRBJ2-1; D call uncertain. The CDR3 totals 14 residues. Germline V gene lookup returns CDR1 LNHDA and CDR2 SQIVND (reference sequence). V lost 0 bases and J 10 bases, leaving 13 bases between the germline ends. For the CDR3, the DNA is TGTGCCAGTAGTATAGATCTATTGGGGAACGAGCAGTTCTTC. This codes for CASSIDLLGNEQFF. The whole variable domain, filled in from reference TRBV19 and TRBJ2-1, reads DGGITQSPKYLFRKEGQNVTLSCEQNLNHDAMYWYRQDPGQGLRLIYYSQIVNDFQKGDIAEGYSVSREKKESFPLTVTSAQKNPTAFYLCASSIDLLGNEQFFGPGTRLTVL.

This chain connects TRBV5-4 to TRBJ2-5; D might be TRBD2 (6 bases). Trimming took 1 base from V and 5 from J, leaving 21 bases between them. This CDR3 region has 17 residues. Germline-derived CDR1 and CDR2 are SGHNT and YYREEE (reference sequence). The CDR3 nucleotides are TGTGCCAGCAGCTTGATCGAGCTAGCGAAAGGGTGGGAGACCCAGTACTTC. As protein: CASSLIELAKGWETQYF.

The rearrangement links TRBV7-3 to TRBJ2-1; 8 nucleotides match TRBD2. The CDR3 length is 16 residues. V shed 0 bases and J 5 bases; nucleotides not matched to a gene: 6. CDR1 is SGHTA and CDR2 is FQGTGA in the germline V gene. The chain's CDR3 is CASSLTRRGRNNEQFF. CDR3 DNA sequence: TGTGCCAGCAGCTTAACTCGGCGCGGGAGGAACAATGAGCAGTTCTTC.

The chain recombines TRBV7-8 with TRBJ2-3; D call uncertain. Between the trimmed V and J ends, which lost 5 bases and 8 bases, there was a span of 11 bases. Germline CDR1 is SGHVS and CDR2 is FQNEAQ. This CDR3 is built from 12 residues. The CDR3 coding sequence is TGTGCCAGCAGCCCCCTTCCGGGTACGCAGTATTTT. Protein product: CASSPLPGTQYF.

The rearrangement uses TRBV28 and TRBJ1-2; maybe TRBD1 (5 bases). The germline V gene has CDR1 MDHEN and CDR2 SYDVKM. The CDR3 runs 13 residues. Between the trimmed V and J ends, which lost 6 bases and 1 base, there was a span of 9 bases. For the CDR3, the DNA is TGTGCCAGCAGGGCCGGGGGTAACTATGGCTACACCTTC. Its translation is CASRAGGNYGYTF.

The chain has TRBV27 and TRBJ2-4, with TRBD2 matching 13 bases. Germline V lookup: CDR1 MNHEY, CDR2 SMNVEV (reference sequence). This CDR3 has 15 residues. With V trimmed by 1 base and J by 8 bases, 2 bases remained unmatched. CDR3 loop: CASSLFTSGGDIQYF. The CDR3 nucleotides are TGTGCCAGCAGTTTATTTACTAGCGGGGGGGACATTCAGTACTTC.

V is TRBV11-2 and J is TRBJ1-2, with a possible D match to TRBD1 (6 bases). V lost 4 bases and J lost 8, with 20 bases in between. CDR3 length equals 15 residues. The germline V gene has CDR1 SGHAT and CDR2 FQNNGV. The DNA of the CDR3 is TGTGCCAGCAGCTCCCCGGGAGGGGGTCGGTTAGGCTACACCTTC. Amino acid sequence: CASSSPGGGRLGYTF.

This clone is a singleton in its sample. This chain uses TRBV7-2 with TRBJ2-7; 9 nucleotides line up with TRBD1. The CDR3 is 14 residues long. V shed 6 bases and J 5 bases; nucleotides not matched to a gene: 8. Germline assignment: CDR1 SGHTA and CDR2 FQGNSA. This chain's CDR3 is CASSFRQGGNEQYF. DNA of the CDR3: TGTGCCAGCAGTTTTAGACAGGGGGGCAACGAGCAGTACTTC.

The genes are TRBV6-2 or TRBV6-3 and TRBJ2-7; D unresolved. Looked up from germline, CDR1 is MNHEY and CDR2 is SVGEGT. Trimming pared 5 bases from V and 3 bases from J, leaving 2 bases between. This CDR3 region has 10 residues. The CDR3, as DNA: TGTGCCAGCAGTGACTACGAGCAGTACTTC. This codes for CASSDYEQYF.

The CDR3, as DNA: TGTGCCAGCAGCTTGATAGGGACGGGCGGCTACACCTTC. Translation: CASSLIGTGGYTF. V usage is TRBV5-4 and J usage is TRBJ1-2, with D perhaps TRBD1 (5 bases). Germline loops: CDR1 SGHNT, CDR2 YYREEE (reference sequence). Trimming stripped 1 base from V and 8 bases from J, with 12 bases between. This CDR3 spans 13 amino acids.